The TCR beta chain under discussion was sequenced for a study of Graves' ophthalmopathy and Graves' hyperthyroidism. Germline assignment: CDR1 SGHVS and CDR2 FQNEAQ. V dropped 3 bases and J dropped 1 base, with 16 bases sitting between them. The CDR3 runs 16 residues. This clonotype has just a few counts. Its target is not known. Amplifying from RNA transcripts, the study obtained TCR beta CDR3 regions. Second-round multiplex PCR came after first-round RT-PCR with HTBI primers. Via MiXCR, TCRdb re-called the multiplex PCR reads, giving one row per CDR3 protein. The data hold 200,000 to 300,000 distinct CDR3 sequences, with about 47% observed a single time. Study-wide points: Blood also harbored most expanded thyroid clonotypes above 0.001 frequency.

This TCR derives from an adult man with Graves' ophthalmopathy. Sequencing was done on a sample of peripheral blood. V gene TRBV7-8 combines with J gene TRBJ2-7; D might be TRBD1 (5 bases). The CDR3 reads CASSLNRQRESYEQYF. For the CDR3, the DNA is TGTGCCAGCAGCTTGAATAGACAGCGCGAATCCTACGAGCAGTACTTC.